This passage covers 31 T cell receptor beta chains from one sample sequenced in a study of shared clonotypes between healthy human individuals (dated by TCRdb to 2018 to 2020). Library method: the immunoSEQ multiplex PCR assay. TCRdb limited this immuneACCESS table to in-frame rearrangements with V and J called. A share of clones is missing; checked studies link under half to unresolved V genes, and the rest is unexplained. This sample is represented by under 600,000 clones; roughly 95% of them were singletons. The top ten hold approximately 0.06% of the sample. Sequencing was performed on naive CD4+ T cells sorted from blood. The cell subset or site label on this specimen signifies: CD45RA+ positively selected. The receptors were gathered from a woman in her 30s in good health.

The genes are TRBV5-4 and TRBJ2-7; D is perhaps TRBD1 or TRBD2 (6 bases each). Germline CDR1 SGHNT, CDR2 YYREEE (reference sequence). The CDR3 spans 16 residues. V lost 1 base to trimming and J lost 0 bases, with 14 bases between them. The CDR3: CASSLSFSGASYEQYF. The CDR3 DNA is TGTGCCAGCAGCTTGAGTTTTTCGGGGGCCTCCTACGAGCAGTACTTC.

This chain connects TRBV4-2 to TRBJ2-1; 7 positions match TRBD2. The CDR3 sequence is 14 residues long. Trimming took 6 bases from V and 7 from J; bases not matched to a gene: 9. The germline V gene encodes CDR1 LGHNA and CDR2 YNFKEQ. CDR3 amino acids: CASRPGGAGNEQFF. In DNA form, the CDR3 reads TGTGCCAGCAGGCCCGGAGGAGCGGGGAATGAGCAGTTCTTC.

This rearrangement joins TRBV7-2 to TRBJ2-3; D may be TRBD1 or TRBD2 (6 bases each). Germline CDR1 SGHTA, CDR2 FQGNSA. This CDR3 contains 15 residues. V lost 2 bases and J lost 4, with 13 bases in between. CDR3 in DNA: TGTGCCAGCAGCTTAAGGGGGGTTAGCGCAGATACGCAGTATTTT. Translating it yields CASSLRGVSADTQYF.

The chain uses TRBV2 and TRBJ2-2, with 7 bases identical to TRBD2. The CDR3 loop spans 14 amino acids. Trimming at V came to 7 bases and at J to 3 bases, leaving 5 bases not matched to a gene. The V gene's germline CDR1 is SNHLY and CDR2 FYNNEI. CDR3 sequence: CASNAGAHTGELFF. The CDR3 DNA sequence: TGTGCCAGCAACGCGGGAGCGCACACCGGGGAGCTGTTTTTT.

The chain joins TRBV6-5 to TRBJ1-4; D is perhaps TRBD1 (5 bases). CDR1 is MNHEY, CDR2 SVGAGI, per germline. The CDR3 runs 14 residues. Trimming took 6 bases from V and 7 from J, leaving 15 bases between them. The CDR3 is CASRGTARTEKLFF. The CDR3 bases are TGTGCCAGCAGGGGGACGGCTCGCACTGAAAAACTGTTTTTT.

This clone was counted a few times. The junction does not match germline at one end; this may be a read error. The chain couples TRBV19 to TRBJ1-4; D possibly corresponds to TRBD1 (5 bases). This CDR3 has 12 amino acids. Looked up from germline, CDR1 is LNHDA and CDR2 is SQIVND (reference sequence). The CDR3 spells CASSLDREKLFF. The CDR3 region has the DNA TGTGCCAGTAGTCTAGACAGAGAAAAACTGTTTTTT.

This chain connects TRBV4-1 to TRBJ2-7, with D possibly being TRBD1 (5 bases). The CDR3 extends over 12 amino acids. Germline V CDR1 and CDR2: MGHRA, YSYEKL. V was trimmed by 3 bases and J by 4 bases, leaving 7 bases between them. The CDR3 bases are TGCGCCAGCAGCCAGCAGGGATACGAGCAGTACTTC. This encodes CASSQQGYEQYF.

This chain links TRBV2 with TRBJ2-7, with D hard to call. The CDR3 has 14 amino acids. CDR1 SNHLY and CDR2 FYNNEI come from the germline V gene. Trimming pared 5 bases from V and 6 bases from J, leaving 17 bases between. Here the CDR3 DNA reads TGTGCCAGCAGTTCCTCCGGCCCTATCGGCGAGCAGTACTTC. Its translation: CASSSSGPIGEQYF.

CDR3 region: CASSLAPGTEQYF. DNA of the CDR3: TGTGCCAGCAGCTTAGCGCCAGGGACCGAGCAGTACTTC. This sequence joins TRBV7-9 and TRBJ2-7, with D perhaps TRBD1 or TRBD2 (5 bases each). Looked up from germline, CDR1 is SEHNR and CDR2 is FQNEAQ (reference sequence). Trimming cost V 0 bases and J 6 bases, with 9 bases left between them. The CDR3 runs 13 residues. Looking up the rest from reference TRBV7-9 and TRBJ2-7 gives the full variable domain: DTGVSQNPRHKITKRGQNVTFRCDPISEHNRLYWYRQTLGQGPEFLTYFQNEAQLEKSRLLSDRFSAERPKGSFSTLEIQRTEQGDSAMYLCASSLAPGTEQYFGPGTRLTVT.

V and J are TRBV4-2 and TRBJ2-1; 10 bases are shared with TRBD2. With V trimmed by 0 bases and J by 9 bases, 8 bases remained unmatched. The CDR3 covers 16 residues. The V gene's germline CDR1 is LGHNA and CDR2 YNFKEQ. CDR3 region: CASSQEGTGTSVEQFF. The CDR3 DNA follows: TGTGCCAGCAGCCAAGAGGGGACTGGGACTAGCGTTGAGCAGTTCTTC.

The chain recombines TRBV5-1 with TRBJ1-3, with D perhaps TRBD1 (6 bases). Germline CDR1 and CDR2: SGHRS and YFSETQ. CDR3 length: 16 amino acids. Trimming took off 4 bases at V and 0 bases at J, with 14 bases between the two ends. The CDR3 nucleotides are TGCGCCAGCAGCCCGATCGGACAGAGCTCTGGAAACACCATATATTTT. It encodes CASSPIGQSSGNTIYF.

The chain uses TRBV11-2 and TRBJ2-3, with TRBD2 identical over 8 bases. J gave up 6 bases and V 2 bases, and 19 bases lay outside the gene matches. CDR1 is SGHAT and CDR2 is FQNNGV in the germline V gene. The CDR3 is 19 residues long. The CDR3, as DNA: TGTGCCAGCAGCTTATGGATGGGGGGGGGACTAGTCCCGCCCGATACGCAGTATTTT. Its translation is CASSLWMGGGLVPPDTQYF.

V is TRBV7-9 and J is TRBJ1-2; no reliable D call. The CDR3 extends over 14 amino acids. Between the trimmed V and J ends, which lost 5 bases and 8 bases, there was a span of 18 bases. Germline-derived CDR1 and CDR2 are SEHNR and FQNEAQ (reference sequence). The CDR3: CASSPSLTPVGYTF. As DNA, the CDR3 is TGTGCCAGCAGCCCCTCTTTGACCCCGGTGGGCTACACCTTC.

The DNA for the CDR3 is TGTGCCAGCAGAAGGGGACAGGGAGCCAAAAACATTCAGTACTTC. This encodes CASRRGQGAKNIQYF. The V call is TRBV6-5, the J call TRBJ2-4; 9 bases fit TRBD1. The germline V gene encodes CDR1 MNHEY and CDR2 SVGAGI. This CDR3 has 15 residues. V was pared by 6 bases and J by 0 bases, with 3 bases of the junction left unmatched.

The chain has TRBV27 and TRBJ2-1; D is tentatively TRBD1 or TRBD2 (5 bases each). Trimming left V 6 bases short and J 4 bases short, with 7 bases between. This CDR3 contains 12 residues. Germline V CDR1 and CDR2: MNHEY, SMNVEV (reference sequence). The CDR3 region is CASRGPYNEQFF. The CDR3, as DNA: TGTGCCAGCAGGGGACCTTACAATGAGCAGTTCTTC.

The CDR3 loop is CASSYNGGDTEAFF. The CDR3 bases are TGTGCCAGCAGTTACAACGGGGGGGACACTGAAGCTTTCTTT. The chain is built from TRBV6-5 and TRBJ1-1; maybe TRBD1 (5 bases). The V end was cut by 2 bases, the J end by 3 bases, with 10 bases between. The CDR3 runs to 14 residues. From germline, CDR1 is MNHEY and CDR2 SVGAGI.

The DNA of the CDR3 is TGTGCCAGCAGCCTCCGGACTAGCGGGGGTCAATGGTCCTACGAGCAGTACTTC. It translates to CASSLRTSGGQWSYEQYF. V is TRBV11-2 and J is TRBJ2-7, with 13 nucleotides matching TRBD2. V was pared by 5 bases and J by 1 base, with 11 bases of the junction left unmatched. This CDR3 is 18 amino acids long. In germline, CDR1 is SGHAT, CDR2 FQNNGV.

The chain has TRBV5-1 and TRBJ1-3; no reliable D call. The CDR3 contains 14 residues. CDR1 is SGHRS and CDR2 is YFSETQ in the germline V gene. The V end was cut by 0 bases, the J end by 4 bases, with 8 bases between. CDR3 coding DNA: TGCGCCAGCAGCTTGGGGTCACCCGGAAACACCATATATTTT. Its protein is CASSLGSPGNTIYF.

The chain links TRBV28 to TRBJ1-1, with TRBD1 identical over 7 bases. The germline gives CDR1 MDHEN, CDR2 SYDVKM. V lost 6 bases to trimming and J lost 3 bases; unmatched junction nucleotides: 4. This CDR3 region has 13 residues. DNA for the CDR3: TGTGCCAGCAGAAGACAGGGCGACACTGAAGCTTTCTTT. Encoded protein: CASRRQGDTEAFF.

In nucleotides, the CDR3 is TGCGCCAGCAGCCAAGACTGGGGACAGCTTACGGGCTACACCTTC. This codes for CASSQDWGQLTGYTF. The rearrangement links TRBV4-1 to TRBJ1-2; 7 nucleotides match TRBD1. The V segment lost 0 bases and the J segment 8 bases; nucleotides outside the gene matches: 9. CDR3 length: 15 amino acids. In germline, CDR1 is MGHRA, CDR2 YSYEKL.

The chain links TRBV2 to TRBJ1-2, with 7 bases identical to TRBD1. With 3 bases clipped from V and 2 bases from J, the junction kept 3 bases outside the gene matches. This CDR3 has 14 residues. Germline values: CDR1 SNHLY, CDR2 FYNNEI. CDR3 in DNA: TGTGCCAGCAGTGACGACAGGGTGAACTATGGCTACACCTTC. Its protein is CASSDDRVNYGYTF.

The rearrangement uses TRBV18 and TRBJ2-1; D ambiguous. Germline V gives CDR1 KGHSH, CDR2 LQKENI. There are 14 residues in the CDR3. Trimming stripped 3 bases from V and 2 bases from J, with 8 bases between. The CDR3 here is CASSPSVTYNEQFF. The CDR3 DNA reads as TGTGCCAGCTCACCTTCGGTAACCTACAATGAGCAGTTCTTC. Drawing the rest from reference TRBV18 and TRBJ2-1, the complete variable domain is NAGVMQNPRHLVRRRGQEARLRCSPMKGHSHVYWYRQLPEEGLKFMVYLQKENIIDESGMPKERFSAEFPKEGPSILRIQQVVRGDSAAYFCASSPSVTYNEQFFGPGTRLTVL.

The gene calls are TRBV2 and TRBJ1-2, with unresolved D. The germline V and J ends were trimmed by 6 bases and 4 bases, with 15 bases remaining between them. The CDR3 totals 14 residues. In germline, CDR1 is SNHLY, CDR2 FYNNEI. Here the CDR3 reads CASRSRSPSYGYTF. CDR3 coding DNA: TGTGCCAGCAGGTCTCGGTCGCCCAGCTATGGCTACACCTTC.

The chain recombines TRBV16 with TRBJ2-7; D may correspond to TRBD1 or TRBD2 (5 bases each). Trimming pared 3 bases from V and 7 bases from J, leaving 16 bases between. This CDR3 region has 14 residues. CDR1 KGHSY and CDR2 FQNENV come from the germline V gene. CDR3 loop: CASSQLERGGEQYF. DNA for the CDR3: TGTGCCAGCAGCCAGCTAGAGAGGGGCGGGGAGCAGTACTTC.

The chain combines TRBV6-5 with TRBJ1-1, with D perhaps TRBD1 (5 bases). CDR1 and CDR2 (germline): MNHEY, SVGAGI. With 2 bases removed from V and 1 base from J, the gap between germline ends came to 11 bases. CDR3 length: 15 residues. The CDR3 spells CASSYLTAENTEAFF. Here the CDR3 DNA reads TGTGCCAGCAGTTACCTGACAGCAGAGAACACTGAAGCTTTCTTT.

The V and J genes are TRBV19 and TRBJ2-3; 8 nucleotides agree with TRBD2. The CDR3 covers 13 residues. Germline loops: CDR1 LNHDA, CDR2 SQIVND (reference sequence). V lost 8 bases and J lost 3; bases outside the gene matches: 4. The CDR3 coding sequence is TGTGCCAGTCGAACTAGCGGAACAGATACGCAGTATTTT. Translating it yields CASRTSGTDTQYF.

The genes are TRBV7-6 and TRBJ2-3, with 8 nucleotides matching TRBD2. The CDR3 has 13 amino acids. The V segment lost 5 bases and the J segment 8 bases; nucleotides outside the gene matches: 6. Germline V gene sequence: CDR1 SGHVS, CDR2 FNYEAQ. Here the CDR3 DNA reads TGTGCCAGCAGCCCAGGCGGGACTAGTACGCAGTATTTT. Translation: CASSPGGTSTQYF.

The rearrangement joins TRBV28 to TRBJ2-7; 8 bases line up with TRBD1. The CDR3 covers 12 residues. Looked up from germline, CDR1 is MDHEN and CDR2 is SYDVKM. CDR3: CASSHRQGKVTV. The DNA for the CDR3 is TGTGCCAGCAGTCATCGACAGGGGAAGGTTACTGTC.

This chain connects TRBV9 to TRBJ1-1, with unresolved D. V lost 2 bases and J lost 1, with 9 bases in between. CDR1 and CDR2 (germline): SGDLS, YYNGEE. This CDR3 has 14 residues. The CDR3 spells CASSVLVRNTEAFF. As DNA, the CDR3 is TGTGCCAGCAGCGTCCTCGTGAGGAACACTGAAGCTTTCTTT.

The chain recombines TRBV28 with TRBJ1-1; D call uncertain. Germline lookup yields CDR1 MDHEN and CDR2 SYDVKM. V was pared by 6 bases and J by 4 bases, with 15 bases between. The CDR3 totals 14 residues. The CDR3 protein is CASRRDPRGTEAFF. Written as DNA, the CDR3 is TGTGCCAGCAGAAGAGACCCCAGAGGCACTGAAGCTTTCTTT.

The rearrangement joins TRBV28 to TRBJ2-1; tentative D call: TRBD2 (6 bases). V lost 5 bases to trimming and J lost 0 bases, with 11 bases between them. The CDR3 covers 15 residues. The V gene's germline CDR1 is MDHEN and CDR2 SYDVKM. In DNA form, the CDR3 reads TGTGCCAGCAGTATCTCTAGCGTCTCCTACAATGAGCAGTTCTTC. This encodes CASSISSVSYNEQFF.